What follows describes a single T cell receptor (beta chain). Its antigen is currently unknown. One end of the junction does not line up with germline, which may come from a read error. This specimen belongs to a study of blood T cells in healthy people across ages. Study outcomes and limitations: Since the PBMCs were unsorted, naive and antigen-experienced cells could not be conclusively compared.

Primers used in a second PCR of about 7 to 12 cycles were a sample-barcoded 5' primer and a J-beta primer mix. Each CDR3 protein is one row after TCRdb ran MiXCR on the 5' RACE reads. This sample has about 1.8 million distinct CDR3 sequences, with less than 50% found just once. The CDR3 covers 15 residues. Germline V CDR1 and CDR2: SGHRS, YFSETQ. Sequenced: blood. V and J are TRBV5-1 and TRBJ1-1, with D tentatively TRBD1 (5 bases). This TCR was recovered from a woman aged 40 to 49 in good health. This chain's CDR3 is CASSVTVAGNPEAFF. CDR3 in DNA: TGCGCCAGCAGCGTGACAGTTGCGGGGAACCCTGAAGCTTTCTTT.